This TCR beta chain was recovered during a study of blood T cell repertoires in COVID-19. A word on this clone: The same CDR3 arises from other DNA sequences in this sample as well.

Original handling: Reference gene primer amplification yielded estimated nucleated cell counts. Sequenced by immunoSEQ multiplex PCR; TCRdb stores in-frame clones only, minus some. Clonal size and the V and J genes are those of that table, whereas D and trimming came from the DNA. The sample has hundreds of thousands of clones, roughly 90% seen once; the top ten hold 1.4%. Germline trimming cut 7 bases from V and 4 bases from J; bases unmatched to any gene: 2. CDR1 and CDR2 (germline): SNHLY, FYNNEI. CDR3 size: 13 residues. This receptor was taken from a woman in her 30s with active or convalescent COVID-19. V usage is TRBV2 and J usage is TRBJ1-5; 9 bases align to TRBD1. The sequenced material came from peripheral blood. CDR3 nucleotides: TGTGCCAGCAATGGACAGGGGAATCAGCCCCAGCATTTT. Its translation is CASNGQGNQPQHF.